This TCR beta chain was identified in a study of long-term antiretroviral therapy in people with HIV. Researchers ran immunoSEQ v3.0 at survey level. Here immunoSEQ multiplex PCR was the method, and the copy in TCRdb shows in-frame clones only, minus some. Among 30,000 to 40,000 clones listed, 83% were seen once. From germline, CDR1 is LGHNT and CDR2 FRNRAP. The CDR3 totals 16 residues. Trimming stripped 1 base from V and 0 bases from J, with 10 bases between. This clone appeared a few times. The input for sequencing was unsorted PBMCs, taken 0.4 years before starting antiretroviral therapy. This clonotype was sampled from a man between 18 and 35 years old with HIV. The genes are TRBV12-5 and TRBJ1-5; D is unclear. The DNA for the CDR3 is TGTGCTAGTGGTTTGGGGAAACGGCGTAGCAATCAGCCCCAGCATTTT. It specifies CASGLGKRRSNQPQHF.